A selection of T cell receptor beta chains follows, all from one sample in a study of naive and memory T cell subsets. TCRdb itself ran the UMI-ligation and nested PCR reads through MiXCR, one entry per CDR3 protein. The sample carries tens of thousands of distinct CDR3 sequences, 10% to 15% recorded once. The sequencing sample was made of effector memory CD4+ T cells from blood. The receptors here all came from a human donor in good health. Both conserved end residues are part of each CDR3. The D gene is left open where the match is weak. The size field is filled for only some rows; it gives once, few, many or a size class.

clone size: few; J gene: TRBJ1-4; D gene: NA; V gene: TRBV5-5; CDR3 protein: CASSLVSGTGHEKLFF; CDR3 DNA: TGTGCCAGCAGCTTGGTTTCTGGGACGGGCCATGAAAAACTGTTTTTT
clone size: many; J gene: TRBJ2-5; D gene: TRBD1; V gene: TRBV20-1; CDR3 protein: CSARDMTGGRKTQYF; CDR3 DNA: TGCAGTGCTAGAGATATGACAGGGGGAAGGAAGACCCAGTACTTC
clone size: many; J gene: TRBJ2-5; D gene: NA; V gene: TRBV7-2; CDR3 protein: CASSFADQETQYF; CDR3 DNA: TGTGCCAGCAGCTTCGCAGACCAAGAGACCCAGTACTTC
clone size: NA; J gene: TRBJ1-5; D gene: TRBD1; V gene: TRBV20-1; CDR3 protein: CSARDIFGTVYQPQHF; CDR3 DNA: TGCAGTGCTAGAGATATCTTCGGGACAGTCTATCAGCCCCAGCATTTT
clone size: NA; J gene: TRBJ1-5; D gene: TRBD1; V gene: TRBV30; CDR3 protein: CAWSVGTANQPQHF; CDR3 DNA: TGTGCCTGGAGTGTAGGGACAGCTAATCAGCCCCAGCATTTT
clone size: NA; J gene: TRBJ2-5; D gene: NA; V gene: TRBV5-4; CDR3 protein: CASSLVGGPSPTQYF; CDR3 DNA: TGTGCCAGCAGCTTGGTTGGGGGCCCATCGCCTACCCAGTACTTC
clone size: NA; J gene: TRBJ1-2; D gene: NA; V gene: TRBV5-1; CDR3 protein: CASSGENYGYTF; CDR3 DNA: TGCGCCAGCAGCGGAGAAAACTATGGCTACACCTTC
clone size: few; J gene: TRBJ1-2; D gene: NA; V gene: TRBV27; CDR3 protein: CASSPTGGDGYTF; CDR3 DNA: TGTGCCAGCAGTCCGACGGGGGGCGATGGCTACACCTTC
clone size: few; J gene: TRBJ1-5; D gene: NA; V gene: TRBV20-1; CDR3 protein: CSARTGPANQPQHF; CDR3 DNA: TGCAGTGCTAGGACGGGGCCCGCTAATCAGCCCCAGCATTTT
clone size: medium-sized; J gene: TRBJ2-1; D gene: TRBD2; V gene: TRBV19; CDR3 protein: CASSKAGEGNEQFF; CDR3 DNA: TGTGCCAGTAGTAAAGCGGGAGAGGGGAATGAGCAGTTCTTC
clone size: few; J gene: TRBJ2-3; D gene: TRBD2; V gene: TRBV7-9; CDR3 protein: CASSLPLGREGQDTQYF; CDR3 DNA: TGTGCCAGCAGCTTACCCCTGGGGCGGGAGGGCCAAGATACGCAGTATTTT
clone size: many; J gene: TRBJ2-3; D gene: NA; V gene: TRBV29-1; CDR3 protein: CSVEGGKGTDTQYF; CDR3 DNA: TGCAGCGTTGAAGGGGGCAAAGGCACAGATACGCAGTATTTT
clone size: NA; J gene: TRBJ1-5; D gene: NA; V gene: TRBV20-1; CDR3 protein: CSATRGAQGGNQPQHF; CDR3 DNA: TGCAGTGCTACCCGTGGAGCCCAGGGTGGCAATCAGCCCCAGCATTTT
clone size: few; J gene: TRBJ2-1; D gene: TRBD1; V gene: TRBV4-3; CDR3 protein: CASSQGRQGVGEQFF; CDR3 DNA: TGCGCCAGCAGCCAAGGTCGACAGGGCGTGGGTGAGCAGTTCTTC
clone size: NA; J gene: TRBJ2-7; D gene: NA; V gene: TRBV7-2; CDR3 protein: CASSPAAGQQRGEQYF; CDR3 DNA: TGTGCCAGCAGCCCCGCAGCGGGACAACAACGGGGCGAGCAGTACTTC
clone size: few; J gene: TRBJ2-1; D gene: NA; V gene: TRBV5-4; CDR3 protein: CASSPTALSSYNEQFF; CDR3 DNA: TGTGCCAGCAGCCCGACGGCACTGAGCTCCTACAATGAGCAGTTCTTC
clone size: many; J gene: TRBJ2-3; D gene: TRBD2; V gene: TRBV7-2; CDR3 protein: CASSRGGGTISDTQYF; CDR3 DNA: TGTGCCAGCAGCCGGGGGGGTGGGACTATATCAGATACGCAGTATTTT
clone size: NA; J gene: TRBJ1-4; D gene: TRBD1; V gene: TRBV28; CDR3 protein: CASSGQGDEKLFF; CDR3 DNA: TGTGCCAGCAGTGGACAGGGGGACGAAAAACTGTTTTTT
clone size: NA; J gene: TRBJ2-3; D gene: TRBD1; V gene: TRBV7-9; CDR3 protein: CASRQGVNTDTQYF; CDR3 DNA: TGTGCCAGCAGGCAGGGGGTTAACACAGATACGCAGTATTTT
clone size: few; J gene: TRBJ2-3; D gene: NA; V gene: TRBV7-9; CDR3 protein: CASRLRKGTDTQYF; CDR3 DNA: TGTGCCAGCAGGCTAAGAAAGGGCACAGATACGCAGTATTTT